These 18 T cell receptor beta chains originate from one sample sequenced in a study of early T cells in non-severe SARS-CoV-2 infection. TCRdb fed the 5' RACE reads into MiXCR, producing one record per CDR3 protein. The repertoire consists of about 83,000 distinct CDR3 sequences, with about 10% occurring once and the leading ten covering just over 8%. The sample here was whole blood, taken at baseline. These receptors originate from an adult who was a healthcare worker with PCR-confirmed SARS-CoV-2 infection or an uninfected control (not recorded which).

This chain connects TRBV7-2 to TRBJ1-1; D call uncertain. The CDR3 is 14 amino acids. V was shortened by 1 base and J by 2 bases, with 8 bases between the two germline ends. Germline V gene data show CDR1 as SGHTA and CDR2 as FQGNSA. The CDR3 protein is CASSLGPSNTEAFF. In nucleotides, the CDR3 is TGTGCCAGCAGCTTAGGGCCAAGTAACACTGAAGCTTTCTTT. Together with reference TRBV7-2 and TRBJ1-1, the CDR3 gives the full variable domain: GAGVSQSPSNKVTEKGKDVELRCDPISGHTALYWYRQSLGQGLEFLIYFQGNSAPDKSGLPSDRFSAERTGGSVSTLTIQRTQQEDSAVYLCASSLGPSNTEAFFGQGTRLTVV.

The chain has TRBV4-1 and TRBJ1-1; a possible D gene is TRBD1 (6 bases). The length of the CDR3 is 15 residues. The V gene's germline CDR1 is MGHRA and CDR2 YSYEKL. Trimming pared 0 bases from V and 2 bases from J, leaving 10 bases between. The CDR3 sequence: CASSQDWTANTEAFF. The CDR3 DNA follows: TGCGCCAGCAGCCAAGACTGGACAGCAAACACTGAAGCTTTCTTT.

In this sample, this clonotype turned up many times. This chain uses TRBV7-6 with TRBJ2-2, with TRBD1 matching over 7 bases. Germline V gives CDR1 SGHVS, CDR2 FNYEAQ. CDR3 length equals 15 residues. Trimming took 5 bases from V and 3 from J; bases not matched to a gene: 6. CDR3 nucleotides: TGTGCCAGCAGCCCACGGGACAGCGACACCGGGGAGCTGTTTTTT. It is translated as CASSPRDSDTGELFF.

V usage is TRBV6-2 or TRBV6-3 and J usage is TRBJ2-5; D is perhaps TRBD2 (5 bases). This CDR3 is built from 15 residues. Trimming took off 6 bases at V and 5 bases at J, with 19 bases between the two ends. CDR1 is MNHEY and CDR2 is SVGEGT in the germline V gene. This CDR3 is CASSGPDQRAETQYF. The CDR3 bases are TGTGCCAGCAGCGGGCCTGACCAGAGGGCGGAGACCCAGTACTTC.

This clonotype was seen a few times. The chain carries TRBV28 and TRBJ2-4; unclear D gene. In germline, CDR1 is MDHEN, CDR2 SYDVKM. The length of the CDR3 is 12 residues. V was pared by 7 bases and J by 8 bases, with 12 bases between. The CDR3 loop is CASTPNRDIQYF. The CDR3, as DNA: TGTGCCAGCACTCCCAACCGGGACATTCAGTACTTC.

In this sample, this clonotype turned up many times. The chain carries TRBV14 and TRBJ2-3, with no clear D. Germline assignment: CDR1 SGHDN and CDR2 FVKESK. The CDR3 extends over 16 amino acids. Trimming shortened V by 5 bases and J by 4 bases, and 19 bases separated the two germline ends. This CDR3 is CASSIRRPQSADTQYF. The CDR3 DNA sequence: TGTGCCAGCAGCATCAGACGGCCTCAGTCGGCAGATACGCAGTATTTT.

The rearrangement links TRBV10-3 to TRBJ2-3; D uncertain. The CDR3 is 12 amino acids. CDR1 ENHRY and CDR2 SYGVKD come from the germline V gene. V shed 10 bases and J shed 0 bases, with 8 bases lying between them. The CDR3 coding sequence is TGTGCCACCGGTTCTAGCACAGATACGCAGTATTTT. Its translation is CATGSSTDTQYF.

The table lists this clonotype with many counts. This chain connects TRBV7-6 to TRBJ2-2; D gene ambiguous. Trimming removed 2 bases from V and 7 bases from J, with 11 bases in between. The CDR3 contains 14 residues. CDR1 SGHVS and CDR2 FNYEAQ come from the germline V gene. CDR3 loop: CASSLQATNGELFF. CDR3 DNA: TGTGCCAGCAGCTTACAAGCGACCAACGGGGAGCTGTTTTTT.

This clonotype was seen ten or more times. The rearrangement joins TRBV3-1 to TRBJ2-7; 8 positions agree with TRBD2. Germline trimming cut 4 bases from V and 3 bases from J; bases unmatched to any gene: 8. The CDR3 contains 15 residues. CDR1 and CDR2 (germline): LGHDT, YNNKEL (reference sequence). CDR3 protein: CASSLLAGPVYEQYF. The DNA for the CDR3 is TGTGCCAGCAGCCTCCTAGCGGGTCCCGTCTACGAGCAGTACTTC.

The table lists this clonotype with many counts. The chain recombines TRBV7-9 with TRBJ2-6, with D hard to call. Trimming stripped 5 bases from V and 2 bases from J, with 7 bases between. The CDR3 sequence is 14 residues long. Germline CDR1 is SEHNR and CDR2 is FQNEAQ (reference sequence). CDR3 in DNA: TGTGCCAGCAGCCCTAGGACTGGGGCCAACGTCCTGACTTTC. It translates to CASSPRTGANVLTF. Full variable domain (rest looked up from reference TRBV7-9 and TRBJ2-6): DTGVSQNPRHKITKRGQNVTFRCDPISEHNRLYWYRQTLGQGPEFLTYFQNEAQLEKSRLLSDRFSAERPKGSFSTLEIQRTEQGDSAMYLCASSPRTGANVLTFGAGSRLTVL.

The chain couples TRBV6-1 to TRBJ1-1; 10 nucleotides line up with TRBD1. The germline V gene encodes CDR1 MNHNS and CDR2 SASEGT. This CDR3 is 13 amino acids long. V lost 7 bases and J lost 8; bases outside the gene matches: 7. The CDR3 loop reads CASMGQGYLEAFF. CDR3 nucleotides: TGTGCCAGCATGGGACAGGGGTATTTGGAAGCTTTCTTT.

The chain joins TRBV28 to TRBJ2-1; D is unresolved. Between the trimmed V and J ends, which lost 3 bases and 6 bases, there was a span of 15 bases. The CDR3 is 15 amino acids. CDR1 and CDR2 from the germline V gene are MDHEN and SYDVKM. CDR3 coding DNA: TGTGCCAGCAGTTTCCCTGAACGTAAAGTCAATGAGCAGTTCTTC. Amino acid sequence: CASSFPERKVNEQFF. Supplemented by reference TRBV28 and TRBJ2-1, the full variable domain reads DVKVTQSSRYLVKRTGEKVFLECVQDMDHENMFWYRQDPGLGLRLIYFSYDVKMKEKGDIPEGYSVSREKKERFSLILESASTNQTSMYLCASSFPERKVNEQFFGPGTRLTVL.

There are a few counts of this clonotype. The chain combines TRBV28 with TRBJ2-3; 11 bases map to TRBD2. From germline, CDR1 is MDHEN and CDR2 SYDVKM. V was clipped by 10 bases and J by 4 bases; unmatched bases: 13. The CDR3 sequence is 16 residues long. The CDR3: CAIGTSGEPPPDTQYF. The CDR3 coding sequence is TGTGCCATCGGGACTAGCGGAGAACCCCCCCCAGATACGCAGTATTTT.

At least ten counts were recorded for this clonotype. The chain recombines TRBV20-1 with TRBJ2-4; D is uncertain. The CDR3 loop spans 10 amino acids. CDR1 and CDR2 from the germline V gene are DFQATT and SNEGSKA (reference sequence). V was clipped by 3 bases and J by 6 bases, with 3 bases between them. In DNA, the CDR3 is TGCAGTGCTAGCGTAAACATTCAGTACTTC. Translating gives CSASVNIQYF.

The V gene is TRBV19, the J gene TRBJ2-6, with TRBD1 identical over 8 bases. Trimming at V came to 7 bases and at J to 1 base, leaving 12 bases not matched to a gene. The germline CDR1 and CDR2 sequences are LNHDA and SQIVND (reference sequence). CDR3 length equals 18 residues. The CDR3 region has the DNA TGTGCCAGTAACTCCCGGCGGACAGGGATTTCTGGGGCCAACGTCCTGACTTTC. Protein sequence: CASNSRRTGISGANVLTF.

In this sample, this clonotype turned up many times. This chain uses TRBV12-3 or TRBV12-4 with TRBJ1-4; no definite D call. The V end was cut by 4 bases, the J end by 4 bases, with 10 bases between. CDR3 size: 14 residues. The chain's CDR3 is CASSWKSGNEKLFF. In nucleotides, the CDR3 is TGTGCCAGCAGTTGGAAGAGCGGTAATGAAAAACTGTTTTTT.

A remark on this clonotype: One end of the junction fails to match germline, which may point to a read error. V is TRBV19 and J is TRBJ2-1; 9 bases match TRBD2. The CDR3 is made up of 15 amino acids. The germline gives CDR1 LNHDA, CDR2 SQIVND (reference sequence). The CDR3 here is CASSEIAGDYNKQFF. The CDR3 DNA reads as TGTGCCAGTAGCGAGATAGCGGGAGATTACAATAAGCAGTTCTTC. The complete variable domain, with remaining parts taken from reference TRBV19 and TRBJ2-1, reads DGGITQSPKYLFRKEGQNVTLSCEQNLNHDAMYWYRQDPGQGLRLIYYSQIVNDFQKGDIAEGYSVSREKKESFPLTVTSAQKNPTAFYLCASSEIAGDYNKQFFGPGTRLTVL.

This chain connects TRBV28 to TRBJ2-7; 7 nucleotides agree with TRBD2. Germline V gene sequence: CDR1 MDHEN, CDR2 SYDVKM. Unmatched junction bases numbered 6, after V lost 8 bases and J lost 5 bases. This CDR3 has 12 residues. The CDR3 loop reads CASVGGTNEQYF. In DNA form, the CDR3 reads TGTGCCAGCGTCGGGGGGACCAACGAGCAGTACTTC.